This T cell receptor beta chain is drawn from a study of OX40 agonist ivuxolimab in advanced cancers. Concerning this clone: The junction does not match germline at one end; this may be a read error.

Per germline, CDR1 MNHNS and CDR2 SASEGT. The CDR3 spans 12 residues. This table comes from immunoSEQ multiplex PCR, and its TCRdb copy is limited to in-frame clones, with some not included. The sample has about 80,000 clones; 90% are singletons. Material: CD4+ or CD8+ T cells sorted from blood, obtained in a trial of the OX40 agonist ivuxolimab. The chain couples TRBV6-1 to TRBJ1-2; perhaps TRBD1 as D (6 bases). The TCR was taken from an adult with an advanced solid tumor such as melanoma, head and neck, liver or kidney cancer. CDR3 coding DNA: TGTGCCAGCACTTTGGACAGCCCAGAGGGCCTCTTC. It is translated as CASTLDSPEGLF.